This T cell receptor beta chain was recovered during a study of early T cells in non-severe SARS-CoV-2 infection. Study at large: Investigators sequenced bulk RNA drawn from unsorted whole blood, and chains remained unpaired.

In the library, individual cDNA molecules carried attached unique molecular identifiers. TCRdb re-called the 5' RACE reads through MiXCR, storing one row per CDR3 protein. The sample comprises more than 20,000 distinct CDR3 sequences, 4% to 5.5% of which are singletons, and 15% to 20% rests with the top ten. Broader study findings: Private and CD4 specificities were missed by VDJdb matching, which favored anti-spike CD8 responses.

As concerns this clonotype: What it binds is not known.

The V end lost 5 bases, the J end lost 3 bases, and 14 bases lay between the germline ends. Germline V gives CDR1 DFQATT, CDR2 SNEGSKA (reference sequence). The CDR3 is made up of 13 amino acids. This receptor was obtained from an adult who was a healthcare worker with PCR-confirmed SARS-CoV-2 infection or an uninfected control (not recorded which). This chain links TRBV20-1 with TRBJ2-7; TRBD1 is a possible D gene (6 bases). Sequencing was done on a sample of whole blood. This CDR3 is CSAPRDTFYEQYF. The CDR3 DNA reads TGCAGTGCTCCCAGGGACACATTCTACGAGCAGTACTTC.